This TCR beta chain originates from a study of regulatory and conventional T cells in RAG deficiency. Study-wide findings and caveats: Omenn syndrome and CID/AS patients had around 100-fold fewer unique Treg TCR beta sequences, versus approximately 10-fold elsewhere. These Omenn syndrome Treg sorts may hold peripherally activated cells instead. In Omenn syndrome, Treg and Tconv repertoires overlapped >80%.

Libraries were prepared by immunoSEQ multiplex PCR; TCRdb keeps only in-frame clonotypes and omits some of them. The sample holds some 28,000 clones, 75% to 95% seen once. Turning to this clone: Its antigen is as yet unknown.

This CDR3 comprises 17 residues. Germline lookup yields CDR1 SGHTA and CDR2 FQGNSA. Trimming shortened V by 0 bases and J by 6 bases, and 17 bases separated the two germline ends. Regulatory T cells were sorted from blood as CD4+ CD25-high CD127-low cells. The same specimen was also included in a second study, on regulatory T cells. In that study: Primers: 52 TRBV forward and 13 TRBJ reverse. In patients, unique TRB V-J pairs were restricted and V/J usage skewed, especially in Tregs.

Sample: Tregs sorted from blood. The rearrangement uses TRBV7-2 and TRBJ1-4; D is possibly TRBD1 (5 bases). The TCR sequence derives from a human donor in good health. CDR3 protein: CASSLAMGRGGYEKLFF. For the CDR3, the DNA is TGTGCCAGCAGCTTAGCGATGGGTAGGGGAGGTTATGAAAAACTGTTTTTT.